Sequencing of this TCR beta chain was carried out in a study of T cell responses to AZD1222 COVID-19 vaccine. Remarks on this clone: Its antigen is not identified.

Study results and caveats: Only a handful of AZD1222 recipients were seropositive at baseline. Among vaccine-associated CD4 TCRs, coverage spanned spike, with dominance at 160-218 and 743-854. The sample set comprised mostly white British donors with more females, and clonal diversity was possibly underestimated.

Analyses pooled second doses at about 4 or about 12 weeks. The CDR3 length is 12 residues. Trimming took off 7 bases at V and 3 bases at J, with 6 bases between the two ends. Clones were read by immunoSEQ multiplex PCR, and TCRdb kept only the in-frame ones, dropping some. Of some 98,000 clones in the sample, 88% were seen once. The TCR sequence derives from an adult who received the AZD1222 COVID-19 vaccine. The material sequenced was peripheral blood, taken 28 days after the second AZD1222 dose. The rearrangement uses TRBV12-3 or TRBV12-4 and TRBJ2-2; no reliable D call. The CDR3 DNA sequence: TGTGCCAGCAACCGGTACACCGGGGAGCTGTTTTTT. Residues: CASNRYTGELFF.